What follows are 14 T cell receptor beta chains derived from one specimen sequenced in a study of blood T cell repertoires in COVID-19. Clones were sequenced by immunoSEQ multiplex PCR, and TCRdb holds only the in-frame ones, with some missing. The sample shows approximately 300,000 clones, approximately 92% of them seen only once. Sequenced input: PBMCs or T cells enriched from blood (not recorded which). These TCRs come from a woman in her 30s who had recovered from COVID-19.

The chain employs TRBV11-2 and TRBJ1-1, with 10 bases aligning to TRBD1. The germline V gene has CDR1 SGHAT and CDR2 FQNNGV. The length of the CDR3 is 15 residues. With 5 bases clipped from V and 4 bases from J, the junction kept 7 bases outside the gene matches. The CDR3: CASSPRQGAGTEAFF. DNA for the CDR3: TGTGCCAGCAGCCCCCGACAGGGGGCGGGCACTGAAGCTTTCTTT.

The chain couples TRBV27 to TRBJ1-2, with D possibly being TRBD1 (5 bases). The CDR3 contains 14 residues. Trimming pared 6 bases from V and 6 bases from J, leaving 17 bases between. The germline CDR1 and CDR2 sequences are MNHEY and SMNVEV (reference sequence). CDR3 sequence: CASRTTQGRDGYTF. The CDR3, as DNA: TGTGCCAGCAGAACTACCCAGGGCAGGGATGGCTACACCTTC.

V usage is TRBV6-4 and J usage is TRBJ2-1, with 8 bases that match TRBD1. CDR3 length equals 14 residues. Germline CDR1 and CDR2: MRHNA and SNTAGT. After removal of 2 bases from V and 9 bases from J, the junction contained 6 bases not matched to a gene. The CDR3 DNA is TGTGCCAGCAGTGACCGGACAGGGAACGGTGAGCAGTTCTTC. It translates to CASSDRTGNGEQFF.

This clone was detected only once. V and J are TRBV7-8 and TRBJ1-1; D uncertain. Looked up from germline, CDR1 is SGHVS and CDR2 is FQNEAQ. This CDR3 is 13 amino acids long. V was cut by 1 base and J by 5 bases, with 8 bases left in between. CDR3 coding DNA: TGTGCCAGCAGCTTAGAAGCGGGGACTGAAGCTTTCTTT. Translated: CASSLEAGTEAFF.

The chain is built from TRBV27 and TRBJ1-5; D perhaps matches TRBD1 (5 bases). Trimming stripped 5 bases from V and 4 bases from J, with 9 bases between. Germline assignment: CDR1 MNHEY and CDR2 SMNVEV (reference sequence). The CDR3 is made up of 13 amino acids. CDR3 DNA: TGTGCCAGCAGTACCGGGGGTAATCAGCCCCAGCATTTT. This sequence encodes CASSTGGNQPQHF.

The count of this clone is one. The chain employs TRBV28 and TRBJ1-5, with D possibly being TRBD1 (5 bases). Trimming removed 8 bases from V and 7 bases from J, with 12 bases in between. This CDR3 spans 12 amino acids. Per the germline V gene, CDR1 is MDHEN and CDR2 is SYDVKM. The CDR3 DNA reads TGTGCCAGCGGTGGGGGGGGGCAGCCCCAGCATTTT. Its translation: CASGGGGQPQHF.

The V call is TRBV25-1, the J call TRBJ1-1, with D unresolved. V was cut by 5 bases and J by 4 bases, with 11 bases left in between. This CDR3 spans 13 amino acids. Germline lookup yields CDR1 MGHDK and CDR2 SYGVNS. As DNA, the CDR3 is TGTGCCAGCAGTCGGCAGTACAGCACTGAAGCTTTCTTT. Protein sequence: CASSRQYSTEAFF.

The CDR3 DNA reads as TGCGCCAGCAGCCAAGTCTCCGGGACAGGGTTACACTTT. The encoded protein is CASSQVSGTGLHF. This chain joins TRBV4-3 and TRBJ1-6; 9 bases agree with TRBD1. The CDR3 is 13 amino acids. Germline-derived CDR1 and CDR2 are LGHNA and YSLEER. V was clipped by 1 base and J by 19 bases; unmatched bases: 8.

The chain combines TRBV19 with TRBJ1-2; 7 nucleotides line up with TRBD1. J gave up 3 bases and V 3 bases, and 7 bases lay outside the gene matches. CDR1 and CDR2 from the germline V gene are LNHDA and SQIVND (reference sequence). The CDR3 is 15 amino acids. The CDR3 spells CASSITRDSHYGYTF. CDR3 nucleotide sequence: TGTGCCAGTAGTATTACCCGGGACAGCCACTATGGCTACACCTTC. Full variable domain (rest looked up from reference TRBV19 and TRBJ1-2): DGGITQSPKYLFRKEGQNVTLSCEQNLNHDAMYWYRQDPGQGLRLIYYSQIVNDFQKGDIAEGYSVSREKKESFPLTVTSAQKNPTAFYLCASSITRDSHYGYTFGSGTRLTVV.

The chain employs TRBV28 and TRBJ2-7, with D perhaps matching TRBD1 (5 bases). Between the trimmed V and J ends, which lost 8 bases and 5 bases, there was a span of 19 bases. The CDR3 length is 14 residues. Germline V gene sequence: CDR1 MDHEN, CDR2 SYDVKM. For the CDR3, the DNA is TGTGCCAGCCCCCCTCTAGGGGTTTTGGACGAGCAGTACTTC. Translating it yields CASPPLGVLDEQYF.

This clone was seen just once. V is TRBV28 and J is TRBJ1-1, with D possibly matching TRBD1 (6 bases). This CDR3 has 12 amino acids. With 6 bases removed from V and 4 bases from J, the gap between germline ends came to 9 bases. In germline, CDR1 is MDHEN, CDR2 SYDVKM. The CDR3 region is CASSQGFTEAFF. DNA for the CDR3: TGTGCCAGCAGCCAGGGGTTCACTGAAGCTTTCTTT.

V usage is TRBV19 and J usage is TRBJ2-5; D possibly corresponds to TRBD1 (6 bases). The CDR3 spans 14 residues. Trimming took off 7 bases at V and 5 bases at J, with 17 bases between the two ends. Germline CDR1 LNHDA, CDR2 SQIVND (reference sequence). CDR3 sequence (DNA): TGTGCCAGTACCCCTGGATTGGGGGCGGAGACCCAGTACTTC. Amino acid sequence: CASTPGLGAETQYF.

The genes are TRBV5-1 and TRBJ2-6; possibly TRBD1 for D (5 bases). V was cut by 6 bases and J by 4 bases, with 14 bases left in between. There are 15 residues in the CDR3. Germline V gives CDR1 SGHRS, CDR2 YFSETQ. As DNA, the CDR3 is TGCGCCAGCACCCGGGTCTCAGGGGGGGCCAACGTCCTGACTTTC. Residues: CASTRVSGGANVLTF.

This clone was observed a handful of times. The rearrangement links TRBV28 to TRBJ1-5; tentative D call: TRBD1 (5 bases). The germline V gene encodes CDR1 MDHEN and CDR2 SYDVKM. The ends were cut back, 2 bases at V and 5 bases at J, with 7 bases in the middle. The CDR3 extends over 13 amino acids. The CDR3 DNA follows: TGTGCCAGCAGTTTACGGGGGGATCAGCCCCAGCATTTT. Residues: CASSLRGDQPQHF.